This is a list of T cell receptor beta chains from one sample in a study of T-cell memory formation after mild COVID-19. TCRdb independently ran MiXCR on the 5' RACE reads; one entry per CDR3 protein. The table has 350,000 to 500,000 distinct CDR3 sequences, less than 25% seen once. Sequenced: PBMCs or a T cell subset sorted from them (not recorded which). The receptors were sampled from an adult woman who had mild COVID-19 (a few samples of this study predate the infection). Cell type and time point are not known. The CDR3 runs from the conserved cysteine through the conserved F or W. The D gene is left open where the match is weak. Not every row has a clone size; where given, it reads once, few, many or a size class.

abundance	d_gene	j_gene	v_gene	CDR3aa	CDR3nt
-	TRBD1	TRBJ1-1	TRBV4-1	CASTALPGQGVMNTEAFF	TGCGCCAGCACGGCGCTACCGGGACAGGGGGTTATGAACACTGAAGCTTTCTTT
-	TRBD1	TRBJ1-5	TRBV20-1	CSARLPIRDREGHRNQPQHF	TGCAGTGCTAGACTTCCCATCCGGGACAGGGAAGGGCATCGGAATCAGCCCCAGCATTTT
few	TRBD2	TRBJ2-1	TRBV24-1	CATSDQKLAGPNNEQFF	TGTGCCACCAGTGATCAAAAACTAGCGGGACCCAACAATGAGCAGTTCTTC
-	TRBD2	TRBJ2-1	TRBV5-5	CASSSGTRGSEQFF	TGTGCCAGCAGTTCCGGGACTAGGGGTTCTGAGCAGTTCTTC
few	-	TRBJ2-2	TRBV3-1	CASSQDLTGELFF	TGTGCCAGCAGCCAAGATCTAACCGGGGAGCTGTTTTTT
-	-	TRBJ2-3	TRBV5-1	CASSLSARSTDTQYF	TGCGCCAGCAGCTTGTCCGCCAGGTCCACAGATACGCAGTATTTT
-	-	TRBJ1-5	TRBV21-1	CAIVRDIPWKLPQHF	TGTGCCATCGTACGGGACATACCTTGGAAGCTGCCCCAGCATTTT
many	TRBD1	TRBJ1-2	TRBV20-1	CSAQTDRVLNYGYTF	TGCAGTGCCCAAACCGACAGGGTTCTTAACTATGGCTACACCTTC
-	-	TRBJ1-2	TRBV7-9	CASTLGGAANYGYTF	TGTGCCAGCACCCTAGGGGGGGCAGCTAACTATGGCTACACCTTC
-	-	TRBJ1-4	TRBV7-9	CASSLVADRSFSDEKLFF	TGTGCCAGCAGCTTAGTCGCGGACCGCTCCTTCTCTGATGAAAAACTGTTTTTT
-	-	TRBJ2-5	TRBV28	CASSYAQETQYF	TGTGCCAGCAGTTACGCTCAAGAGACCCAGTACTTC
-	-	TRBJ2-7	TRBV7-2	CASSLEAGSTYEQYF	TGTGCCAGCAGCTTAGAGGCGGGATCAACCTACGAGCAGTACTTC
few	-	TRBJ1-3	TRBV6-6	CASTDSGNTIYF	TGTGCCAGCACGGACTCTGGAAACACCATATATTTT
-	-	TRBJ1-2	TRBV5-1	CASSDPGYGYTF	TGCGCCAGCAGCGACCCGGGCTATGGCTACACCTTC
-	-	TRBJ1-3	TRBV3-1	CASSHGVGNTIYF	TGTGCCAGCAGCCACGGGGTAGGAAACACCATATATTTT